This T cell receptor (beta chain) was sequenced in a study of molecular identifiers for immune sequencing clone quantification. Between the trimmed V and J ends, which lost 2 bases and 0 bases, there was a span of 11 bases. The CDR3 runs to 15 residues. In germline, CDR1 is SGDLS, CDR2 YYNGEE. Previously described methods and listed TCR primers were used for bulk TCR libraries. TCRdb redid the calling of the PCR reads with MiXCR, one entry per CDR3 protein. This table holds 60,000 to 70,000 distinct CDR3 sequences, around a fifth found once. Ten or more counts support this clonotype. The receptor was derived from a human donor in good health. Some libraries in this study had Jurkat cell RNA spiked in. The sequenced sample was naive CD8+ T cells from blood, with Jurkat cell RNA spiked in. The subset denotes: FACS-sorted CD8+CD4-CCR7+CD45RA+ naive T cells. The V gene is TRBV9, the J gene TRBJ1-1, with D perhaps matching TRBD1 (6 bases). The CDR3 sequence is CASSVSGAMNTEAFF. CDR3 nucleotides: TGTGCCAGCAGCGTGTCGGGGGCAATGAACACTGAAGCTTTCTTT.